Below, 19 T cell receptor beta chains from the same sample are listed, as sequenced in a study of identical twins (dated by TCRdb to about 2016). The library was built by means of 5' RACE. Instrument used: Illumina HiSeq 2000. TCRdb passed the public sequencing reads through fastp at Q25 and MiXCR, retaining productive beta sequences. Every entry covers one CDR3 protein and lists the most common genes and DNA from its rows. Counted in this sample were around 680,000 distinct CDR3 sequences; around 8.3% of them appeared once. Approximately 0.89% of the sample goes to the ten largest clones. These data are also associated with another study on yellow fever vaccine responses in identical twins.

The specimen sequenced was PBMCs. These receptors all come from a young woman in good health.

There are many counts of this clonotype. The rearrangement links TRBV29-1 to TRBJ2-1; possibly TRBD2 for D (5 bases). The CDR3 runs to 15 residues. V gave up 0 bases and J gave up 5 bases, with 14 bases separating them. Germline values: CDR1 SQVTM, CDR2 ANQGSEA. CDR3 in DNA: TGCAGCGTTGAAGATCTGGAGGCGATGAACAATGAGCAGTTCTTC. It encodes CSVEDLEAMNNEQFF.

This clonotype was seen more than once but under ten times. The rearrangement links TRBV6-2 or TRBV6-3 to TRBJ2-5; D may be TRBD2 (6 bases). Germline V CDR1 and CDR2: MNHEY, SVGEGT. This CDR3 comprises 14 residues. The V end was cut by 8 bases, the J end by 1 base, with 14 bases between. The CDR3 sequence: CASGAGTFQETQYF. The DNA of the CDR3 is TGTGCCAGCGGAGCGGGTACGTTCCAAGAGACCCAGTACTTC.

This clonotype appeared many times. V and J are TRBV20-1 and TRBJ2-3; D call uncertain. The CDR3 is 12 amino acids. Germline V gene lookup returns CDR1 DFQATT and CDR2 SNEGSKA (reference sequence). V lost 1 base to trimming and J lost 2 bases, with 4 bases between them. The CDR3 is CSARGDTDTQYF. As DNA, the CDR3 is TGCAGTGCTAGAGGTGACACAGATACGCAGTATTTT.

This clonotype was seen only a few times. Compared with germline, one end of the junction differs, possibly owing to a read error. The gene calls are TRBV23-1 and TRBJ1-5; D is possibly TRBD1 (5 bases). TRBV23-1 carries the ORF label, with uncertain function. The CDR3 contains 16 residues. Here the CDR3 DNA reads TGCGTCAGCAGTCAATCGGTCAGGGTGAGGGATCAGCCCCAGCATTTT. Amino acid sequence: CVSSQSVRVRDQPQHF.

The chain has TRBV28 and TRBJ2-3, with 11 bases matching TRBD2. The ends lost 3 bases at V and 0 bases at J; junction bases unmatched: 5. Germline V gives CDR1 MDHEN, CDR2 SYDVKM. The CDR3 is made up of 17 amino acids. The CDR3 protein is CASSFSIAGGSTDTQYF. CDR3 bases: TGTGCCAGCAGTTTCTCAATAGCGGGGGGGAGCACAGATACGCAGTATTTT.

The J gene is TRBJ2-5, the V gene TRBV2; D gene uncertain. Looked up from germline, CDR1 is SNHLY and CDR2 is FYNNEI. V lost 7 bases and J 9 bases, leaving 9 bases between the germline ends. This CDR3 comprises 10 residues. In DNA form, the CDR3 reads TGTGCCAGCATCTCTCTTTCCCAGTACTTC. This gives the protein CASISLSQYF. Filled out from reference TRBV2 and TRBJ2-5, the complete variable domain reads EPEVTQTPSHQVTQMGQEVILRCVPISNHLYFYWYRQILGQKVEFLVSFYNNEISEKSEIFDDQFSVERPDGSNFTLKIRSTKLEDSAMYFCASISLSQYFGPGTRLLVL.

This clonotype occurred many times. The J gene is TRBJ2-1, the V gene TRBV4-1; perhaps TRBD2 as D (5 bases). The CDR3 is 17 amino acids. The germline V gene has CDR1 MGHRA and CDR2 YSYEKL. V lost 0 bases, J lost 9 bases, and 21 bases lay in between. CDR3 amino acids: CASSQDGSGSLFGEQFF. The DNA for the CDR3 is TGCGCCAGCAGCCAAGATGGCAGCGGCTCGCTTTTCGGTGAGCAGTTCTTC.

Ten or more counts support this clonotype. V and J are TRBV20-1 and TRBJ2-5, with 8 bases lining up with TRBD1. The CDR3 spans 15 residues. The junction had 14 bases not matched to a gene; V was cut back by 6 bases and J by 5 bases. Germline V gene sequence: CDR1 DFQATT, CDR2 SNEGSKA (reference sequence). This chain's CDR3 is CSAARQGQVYETQYF. CDR3 coding DNA: TGCAGTGCGGCCAGACAGGGACAGGTTTACGAGACCCAGTACTTC.

V gene TRBV20-1 combines with J gene TRBJ2-7; D is possibly TRBD1 (5 bases). There are 14 residues in the CDR3. Trimming cost V 6 bases and J 4 bases, with 19 bases left between them. The germline gives CDR1 DFQATT, CDR2 SNEGSKA (reference sequence). This CDR3 reads CSAPRQTATYEQYF. In DNA, the CDR3 is TGCAGTGCACCCCGACAGACTGCTACTTACGAGCAGTACTTC.

This chain connects TRBV14 to TRBJ2-1; TRBD2 agrees at 10 bases. Trimming at V came to 4 bases and at J to 0 bases, leaving 6 bases not matched to a gene. Germline V CDR1 and CDR2: SGHDN, FVKESK. CDR3 length: 17 residues. The DNA for the CDR3 is TGTGCCAGCAGCCCTAGCGGGGGCCCTAGCTCCTACAATGAGCAGTTCTTC. Residues: CASSPSGGPSSYNEQFF. Complete variable domain (other parts from reference TRBV14 and TRBJ2-1): EAGVTQFPSHSVIEKGQTVTLRCDPISGHDNLYWYRRVMGKEIKFLLHFVKESKQDESGMPNNRFLAERTGGTYSTLKVQPAELEDSGVYFCASSPSGGPSSYNEQFFGPGTRLTVL.

The chain combines TRBV7-2 with TRBJ1-5; 9 bases are shared with TRBD1. The junction had 6 bases not matched to a gene; V was cut back by 5 bases and J by 4 bases. The CDR3 runs to 15 residues. Looked up from germline, CDR1 is SGHTA and CDR2 is FQGNSA. For the CDR3, the DNA is TGTGCCAGCAGCCGCGACAGGGGGTTAAATCAGCCCCAGCATTTT. Protein sequence: CASSRDRGLNQPQHF. The full variable domain, with the rest looked up from reference TRBV7-2 and TRBJ1-5, is GAGVSQSPSNKVTEKGKDVELRCDPISGHTALYWYRQSLGQGLEFLIYFQGNSAPDKSGLPSDRFSAERTGGSVSTLTIQRTQQEDSAVYLCASSRDRGLNQPQHFGDGTRLSIL.

In its sample, this clonotype was seen a few times. The V gene is TRBV5-1, the J gene TRBJ2-7; no reliable D call. This CDR3 comprises 13 residues. CDR1 is SGHRS and CDR2 is YFSETQ in the germline V gene. V was trimmed by 4 bases and J by 3 bases, leaving 11 bases between them. This chain's CDR3 is CASSLETGYEQYF. In nucleotides, the CDR3 is TGCGCCAGCAGCCTAGAGACTGGCTACGAGCAGTACTTC.

This clonotype has a count of ten or more. This chain uses TRBV27 with TRBJ2-7; 10 bases map to TRBD1. CDR3 length equals 14 residues. CDR1 is MNHEY and CDR2 is SMNVEV in the germline V gene (reference sequence). With V trimmed by 6 bases and J by 2 bases, 4 bases remained unmatched. The CDR3 DNA is TGTGCCAGCAGGGGACAGGGGAAGCCCTACGAGCAGTACTTC. Translated: CASRGQGKPYEQYF.

This clonotype was detected many times. The chain recombines TRBV20-1 with TRBJ2-3, with 11 bases that match TRBD2. Trimming removed 0 bases from V and 4 bases from J; junction bases left unmatched: 6. The CDR3 extends over 16 amino acids. The germline CDR1 and CDR2 sequences are DFQATT and SNEGSKA (reference sequence). The chain's CDR3 is CSARDPTSGVSDTQYF. In DNA, the CDR3 is TGCAGTGCTAGAGATCCGACTAGCGGGGTTTCAGATACGCAGTATTTT.

This clonotype occurred a few times. This chain uses TRBV7-8 with TRBJ2-1; perhaps TRBD1 as D (6 bases). The V gene lost 6 bases and the J gene lost 9 bases, with 18 bases spanning the gap. The germline CDR1 and CDR2 sequences are SGHVS and FQNEAQ. The CDR3 sequence is 14 residues long. The CDR3 region has the DNA TGTGCCAGCAGGCGGACAGAGGATAGGGGTGAGCAGTTCTTC. Amino acids: CASRRTEDRGEQFF.

This chain links TRBV5-1 with TRBJ2-2; D possibly corresponds to TRBD1 (6 bases). The V gene lost 4 bases and the J gene lost 3 bases, with 13 bases spanning the gap. Germline V gene data show CDR1 as SGHRS and CDR2 as YFSETQ. This CDR3 is built from 15 residues. For the CDR3, the DNA is TGCGCCAGCAGCCGACACAGGGAGTACACCGGGGAGCTGTTTTTT. Protein sequence: CASSRHREYTGELFF.

Many counts were recorded for this clonotype. The V gene is TRBV5-4, the J gene TRBJ2-1, with no clear D. Germline values: CDR1 SGHNT, CDR2 YYREEE (reference sequence). V was clipped by 0 bases and J by 10 bases, with 5 bases between them. The CDR3 spans 11 residues. The CDR3 nucleotides are TGTGCCAGCAGCTTGGCCGCGGAGCAGTTCTTC. Translated: CASSLAAEQFF.

In its sample, this clonotype was seen many times. The chain carries TRBV28 and TRBJ1-2; 9 bases align to TRBD1. V lost 3 bases, J lost 7 bases, and 15 bases stayed unmatched. Germline CDR1 reads MDHEN; CDR2 reads SYDVKM. CDR3 length: 17 amino acids. The CDR3 spells CASSLSGTGYILGGYTF. The CDR3 DNA is TGTGCCAGCAGTTTGTCCGGGACAGGGTACATTTTGGGTGGCTACACCTTC.

The chain uses TRBV10-3 and TRBJ2-7, with TRBD1 as a possible D gene (6 bases). V was pared by 5 bases and J by 11 bases, with 19 bases between. Germline values: CDR1 ENHRY, CDR2 SYGVKD. This CDR3 region has 13 residues. The CDR3 is CAISINREGTKYF. Written as DNA, the CDR3 is TGTGCCATCAGTATTAACAGGGAAGGGACGAAGTACTTC.